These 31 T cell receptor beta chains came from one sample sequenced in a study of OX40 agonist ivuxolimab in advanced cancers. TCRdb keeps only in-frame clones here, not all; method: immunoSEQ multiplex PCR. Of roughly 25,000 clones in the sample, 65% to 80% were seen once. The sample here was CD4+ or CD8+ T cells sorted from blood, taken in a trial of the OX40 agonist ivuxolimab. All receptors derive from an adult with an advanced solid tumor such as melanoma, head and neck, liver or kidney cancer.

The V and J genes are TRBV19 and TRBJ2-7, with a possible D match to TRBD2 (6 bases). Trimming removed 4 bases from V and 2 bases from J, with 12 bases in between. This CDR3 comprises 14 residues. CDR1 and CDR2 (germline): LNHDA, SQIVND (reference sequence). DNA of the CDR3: TGTGCCAGTAGTAGAAGGAGGGTCGCCTACGAGCAGTACTTC. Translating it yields CASSRRRVAYEQYF.

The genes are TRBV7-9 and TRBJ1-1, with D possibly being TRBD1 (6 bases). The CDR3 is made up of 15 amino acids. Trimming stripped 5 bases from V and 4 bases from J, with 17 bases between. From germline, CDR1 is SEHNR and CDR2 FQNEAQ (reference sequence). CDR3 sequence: CASSREWGQGTEAFF. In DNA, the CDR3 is TGTGCCAGCAGCCGGGAGTGGGGGCAGGGCACTGAAGCTTTCTTT.

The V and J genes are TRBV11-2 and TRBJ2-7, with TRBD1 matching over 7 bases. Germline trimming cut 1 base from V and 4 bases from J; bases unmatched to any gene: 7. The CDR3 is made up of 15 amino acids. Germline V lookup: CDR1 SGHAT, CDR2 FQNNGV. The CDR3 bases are TGTGCCAGCAGCTTAGCACGAACAGGGGAGTACGAGCAGTACTTC. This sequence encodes CASSLARTGEYEQYF.

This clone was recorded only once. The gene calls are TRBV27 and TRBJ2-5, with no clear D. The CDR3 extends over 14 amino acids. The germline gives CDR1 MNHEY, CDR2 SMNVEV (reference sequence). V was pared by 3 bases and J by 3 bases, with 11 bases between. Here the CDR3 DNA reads TGTGCCAGCAGTTTTCTAGGTCCTAAAGAGACCCAGTACTTC. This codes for CASSFLGPKETQYF.

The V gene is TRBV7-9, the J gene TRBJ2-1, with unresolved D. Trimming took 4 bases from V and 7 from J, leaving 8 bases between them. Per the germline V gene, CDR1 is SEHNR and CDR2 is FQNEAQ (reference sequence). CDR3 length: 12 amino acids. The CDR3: CASSSLDNEQFF. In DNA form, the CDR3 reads TGTGCCAGCAGCTCTCTCGATAATGAGCAGTTCTTC.

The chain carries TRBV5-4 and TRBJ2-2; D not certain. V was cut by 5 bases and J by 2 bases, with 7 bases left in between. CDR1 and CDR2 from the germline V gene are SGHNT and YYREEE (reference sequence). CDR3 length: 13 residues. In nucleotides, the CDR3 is TGTGCCAGCAGAGGACCCAACACCGGGGAGCTGTTTTTT. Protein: CASRGPNTGELFF.

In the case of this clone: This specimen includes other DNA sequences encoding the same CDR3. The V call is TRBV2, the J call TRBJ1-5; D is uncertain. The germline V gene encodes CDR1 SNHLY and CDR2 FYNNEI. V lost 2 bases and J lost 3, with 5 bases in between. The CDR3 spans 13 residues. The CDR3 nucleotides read TGTGCCAGCAGTGAACCGAACAATCAGCCCCAGCATTTT. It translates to CASSEPNNQPQHF.

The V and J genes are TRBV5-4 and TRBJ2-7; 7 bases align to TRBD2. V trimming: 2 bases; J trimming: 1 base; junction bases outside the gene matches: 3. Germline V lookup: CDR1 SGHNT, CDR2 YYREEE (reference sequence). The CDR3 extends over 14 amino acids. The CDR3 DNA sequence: TGTGCCAGCAGCTTCGGAGCGGGGTCCTACGAGCAGTACTTC. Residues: CASSFGAGSYEQYF.

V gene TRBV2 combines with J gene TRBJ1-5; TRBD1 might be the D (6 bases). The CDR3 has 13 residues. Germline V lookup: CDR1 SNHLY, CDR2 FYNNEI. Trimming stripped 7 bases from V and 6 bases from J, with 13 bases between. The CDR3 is CASTLDSGQPQHF. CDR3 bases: TGTGCCAGCACCTTGGACAGCGGTCAGCCCCAGCATTTT.

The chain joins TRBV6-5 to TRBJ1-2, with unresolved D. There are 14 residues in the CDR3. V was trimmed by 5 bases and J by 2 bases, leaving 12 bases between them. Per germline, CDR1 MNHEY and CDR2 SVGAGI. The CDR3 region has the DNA TGTGCCAGCAGTCCTCCGGGAGCGAACTATGGCTACACCTTC. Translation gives CASSPPGANYGYTF.

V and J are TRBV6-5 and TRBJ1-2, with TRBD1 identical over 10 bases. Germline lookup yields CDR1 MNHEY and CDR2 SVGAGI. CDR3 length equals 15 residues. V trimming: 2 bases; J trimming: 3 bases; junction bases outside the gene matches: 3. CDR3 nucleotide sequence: TGTGCCAGCAGTTACGGGGGACAGGGGTACTATGGCTACACCTTC. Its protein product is CASSYGGQGYYGYTF.

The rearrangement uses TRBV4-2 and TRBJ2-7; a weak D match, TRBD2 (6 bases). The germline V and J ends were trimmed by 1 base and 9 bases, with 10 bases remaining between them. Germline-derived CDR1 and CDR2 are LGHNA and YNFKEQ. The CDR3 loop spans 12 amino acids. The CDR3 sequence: CASSQGAGLQYF. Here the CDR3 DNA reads TGTGCCAGCAGCCAAGGGGCGGGGCTGCAGTACTTC.

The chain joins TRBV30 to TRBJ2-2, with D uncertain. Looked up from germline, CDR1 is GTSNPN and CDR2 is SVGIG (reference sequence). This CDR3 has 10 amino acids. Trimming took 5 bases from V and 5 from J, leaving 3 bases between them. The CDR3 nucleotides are TGTGCCTGGGGGACCGGGGAGCTGTTTTTT. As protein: CAWGTGELFF. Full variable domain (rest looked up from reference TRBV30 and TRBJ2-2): SQTIHQWPATLVQPVGSPLSLECTVEGTSNPNLYWYRQAAGRGLQLLFYSVGIGQISSEVPQNLSASRPQDRQFILSSKKLLLSDSGFYLCAWGTGELFFGEGSRLTVL.

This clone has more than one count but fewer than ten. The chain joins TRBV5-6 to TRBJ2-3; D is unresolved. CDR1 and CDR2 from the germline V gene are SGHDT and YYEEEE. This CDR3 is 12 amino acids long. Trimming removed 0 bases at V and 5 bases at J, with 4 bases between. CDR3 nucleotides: TGTGCCAGCAGCTTGGCTCTAGATACGCAGTATTTT. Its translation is CASSLALDTQYF. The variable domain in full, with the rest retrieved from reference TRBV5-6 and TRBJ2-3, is DAGVTQSPTHLIKTRGQQVTLRCSPKSGHDTVSWYQQALGQGPQFIFQYYEEEERQRGNFPDRFSGHQFPNYSSELNVNALLLGDSALYLCASSLALDTQYFGPGTRLTVL.

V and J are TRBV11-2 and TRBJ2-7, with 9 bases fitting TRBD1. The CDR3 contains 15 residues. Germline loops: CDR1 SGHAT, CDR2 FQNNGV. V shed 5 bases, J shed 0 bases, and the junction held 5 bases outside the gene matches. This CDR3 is CASSPSGQGSYEQYF. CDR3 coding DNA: TGTGCCAGCAGCCCATCGGGACAGGGCTCCTACGAGCAGTACTTC.

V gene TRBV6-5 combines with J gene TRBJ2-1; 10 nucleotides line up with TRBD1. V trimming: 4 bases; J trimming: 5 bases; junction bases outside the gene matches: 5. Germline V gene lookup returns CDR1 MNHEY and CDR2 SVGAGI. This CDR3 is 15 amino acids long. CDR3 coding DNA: TGTGCCAGCAGTTTAACCGGGACAGGGGACAATGAGCAGTTCTTC. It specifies CASSLTGTGDNEQFF.

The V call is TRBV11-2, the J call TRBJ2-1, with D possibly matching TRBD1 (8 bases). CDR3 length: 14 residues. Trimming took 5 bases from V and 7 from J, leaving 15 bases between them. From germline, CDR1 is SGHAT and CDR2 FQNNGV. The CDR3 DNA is TGTGCCAGCAGCACAGGGGGGGCCGGTAATGAGCAGTTCTTC. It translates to CASSTGGAGNEQFF.

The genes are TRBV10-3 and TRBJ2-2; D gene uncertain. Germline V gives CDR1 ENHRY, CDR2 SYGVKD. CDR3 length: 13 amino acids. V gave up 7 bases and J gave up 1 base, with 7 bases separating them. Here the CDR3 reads CAITTVNTGELFF. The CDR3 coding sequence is TGTGCCATCACGACTGTGAACACCGGGGAGCTGTTTTTT.

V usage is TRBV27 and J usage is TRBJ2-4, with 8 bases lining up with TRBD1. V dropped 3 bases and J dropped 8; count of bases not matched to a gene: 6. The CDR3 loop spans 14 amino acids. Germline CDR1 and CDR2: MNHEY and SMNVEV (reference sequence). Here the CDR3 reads CASSFIGQGDIQYF. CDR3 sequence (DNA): TGTGCCAGCAGTTTCATAGGACAGGGAGACATTCAGTACTTC.

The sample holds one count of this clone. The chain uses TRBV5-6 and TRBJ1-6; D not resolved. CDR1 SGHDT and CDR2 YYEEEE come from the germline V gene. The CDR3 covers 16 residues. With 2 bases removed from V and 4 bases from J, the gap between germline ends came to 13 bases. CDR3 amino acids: CASSFDGRRYNSPLHF. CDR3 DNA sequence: TGTGCCAGCAGCTTCGATGGGCGCAGGTATAATTCACCCCTCCACTTT.

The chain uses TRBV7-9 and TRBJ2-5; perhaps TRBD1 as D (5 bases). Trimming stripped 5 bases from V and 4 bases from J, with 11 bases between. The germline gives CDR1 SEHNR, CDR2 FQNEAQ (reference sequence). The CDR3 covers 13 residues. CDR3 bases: TGTGCCAGCAGCCTCGACAGACGAGAGACCCAGTACTTC. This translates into CASSLDRRETQYF.

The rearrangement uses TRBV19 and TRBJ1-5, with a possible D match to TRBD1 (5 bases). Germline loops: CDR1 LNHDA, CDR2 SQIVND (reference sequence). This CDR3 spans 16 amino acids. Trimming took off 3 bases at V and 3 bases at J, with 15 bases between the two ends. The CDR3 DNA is TGTGCCAGTAGTATGTGGTCCCCAGGGACCAATCAGCCCCAGCATTTT. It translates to CASSMWSPGTNQPQHF.

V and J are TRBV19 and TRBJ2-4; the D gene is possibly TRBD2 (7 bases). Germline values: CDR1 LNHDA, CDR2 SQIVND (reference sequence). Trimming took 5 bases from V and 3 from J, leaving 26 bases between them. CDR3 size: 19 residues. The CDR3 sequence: CASSPTGRGSGVGKNIQYF. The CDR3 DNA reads TGTGCCAGTAGTCCTACGGGGAGGGGGTCGGGGGTTGGCAAAAACATTCAGTACTTC.

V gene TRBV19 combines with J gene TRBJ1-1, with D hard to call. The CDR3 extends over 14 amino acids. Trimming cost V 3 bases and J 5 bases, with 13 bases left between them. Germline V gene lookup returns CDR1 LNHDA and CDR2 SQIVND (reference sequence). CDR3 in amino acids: CASSIYIGYTEAFF. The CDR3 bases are TGTGCCAGTAGTATCTATATCGGGTATACTGAAGCTTTCTTT.

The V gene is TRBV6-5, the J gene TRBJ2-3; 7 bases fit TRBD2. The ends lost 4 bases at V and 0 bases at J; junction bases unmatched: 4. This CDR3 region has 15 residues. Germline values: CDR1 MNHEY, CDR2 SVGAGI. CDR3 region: CASSFAGDSTDTQYF. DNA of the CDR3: TGTGCCAGCAGTTTTGCGGGGGATAGCACAGATACGCAGTATTTT.

For the CDR3, the DNA is TGTGCCAGCAGCTTAGAACTTTTCGAGGCGTTTAGGTACACTGAAGCTTTCTTT. This gives the protein CASSLELFEAFRYTEAFF. The chain is built from TRBV11-2 and TRBJ1-1; D gene ambiguous. Deletions cut 0 bases from V and 3 bases from J, with 20 bases between. The germline V gene has CDR1 SGHAT and CDR2 FQNNGV. This CDR3 region has 18 residues.

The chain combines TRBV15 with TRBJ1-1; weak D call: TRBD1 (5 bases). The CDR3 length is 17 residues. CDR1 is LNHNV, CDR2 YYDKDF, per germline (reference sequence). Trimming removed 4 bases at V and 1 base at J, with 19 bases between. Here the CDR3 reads CATSINPVTDTNTEAFF. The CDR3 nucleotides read TGTGCCACCAGCATCAACCCGGTGACAGACACGAACACTGAAGCTTTCTTT.

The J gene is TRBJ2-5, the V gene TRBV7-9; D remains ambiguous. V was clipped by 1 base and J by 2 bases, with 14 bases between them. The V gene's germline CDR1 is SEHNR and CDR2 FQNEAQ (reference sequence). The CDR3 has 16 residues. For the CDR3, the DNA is TGTGCCAGCAGCTTAGGGTCCCAGGTAGAACAAGAGACCCAGTACTTC. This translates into CASSLGSQVEQETQYF.

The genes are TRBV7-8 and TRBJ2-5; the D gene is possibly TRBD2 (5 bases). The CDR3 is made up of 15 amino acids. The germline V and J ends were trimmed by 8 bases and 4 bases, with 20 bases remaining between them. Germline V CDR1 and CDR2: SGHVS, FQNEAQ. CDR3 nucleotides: TGTGCCAGCTCCACCCCGGGTCCCGAGGGAGAGACCCAGTACTTC. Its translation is CASSTPGPEGETQYF.

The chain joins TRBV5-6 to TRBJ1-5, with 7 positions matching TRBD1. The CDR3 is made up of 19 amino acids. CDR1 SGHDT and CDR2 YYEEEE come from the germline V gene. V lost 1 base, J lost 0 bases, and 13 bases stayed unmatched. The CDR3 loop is CASSLLGAGGASSNQPQHF. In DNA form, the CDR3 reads TGTGCCAGCAGCTTGCTGGGGGCAGGGGGGGCATCTAGCAATCAGCCCCAGCATTTT.

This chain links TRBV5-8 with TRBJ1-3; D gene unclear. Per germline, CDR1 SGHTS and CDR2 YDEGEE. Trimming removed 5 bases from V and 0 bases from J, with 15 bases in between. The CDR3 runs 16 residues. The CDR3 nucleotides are TGTGCCAGCAGACACGACGTAGGGAGCTCTGGAAACACCATATATTTT. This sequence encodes CASRHDVGSSGNTIYF. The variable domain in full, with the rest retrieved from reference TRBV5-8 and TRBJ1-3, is EAGVTQSPTHLIKTRGQQATLRCSPISGHTSVYWYQQALGLGLQFLLWYDEGEERNRGNFPPRFSGRQFPNYSSELNVNALELEDSALYLCASRHDVGSSGNTIYFGEGSWLTVV.